These 16 T cell receptor beta chains came from one sample sequenced in a study of blood T cell repertoires in COVID-19. The assay was immunoSEQ multiplex PCR, and TCRdb's table has in-frame clones only and misses some. The sample yields 70,000 or so clones, about four fifths seen once. The sample taken for sequencing was peripheral blood. Receptors were obtained from a woman aged 80 or over with acute or convalescent COVID-19.

The chain combines TRBV15 with TRBJ1-2, with D unresolved. Between the trimmed V and J ends, which lost 0 bases and 5 bases, there was a span of 4 bases. There are 12 residues in the CDR3. The germline V gene has CDR1 LNHNV and CDR2 YYDKDF (reference sequence). This chain's CDR3 is CATSRDRYGYTF. As DNA, the CDR3 is TGTGCCACCAGCAGAGATCGGTATGGCTACACCTTC.

The CDR3 region is CASSSPGQGNGEQYF. The DNA of the CDR3 is TGTGCCAGCAGTTCGCCGGGACAGGGGAATGGCGAGCAGTACTTC. V and J are TRBV27 and TRBJ2-7; 10 nucleotides line up with TRBD1. Germline values: CDR1 MNHEY, CDR2 SMNVEV (reference sequence). Unmatched junction bases numbered 9, after V lost 4 bases and J lost 6 bases. This CDR3 has 15 residues.

The CDR3 sequence is CASSDRDRGRGYTF. The CDR3 region has the DNA TGTGCCAGCAGTGACCGGGACAGGGGCCGGGGCTACACCTTC. This rearrangement joins TRBV6-1 to TRBJ1-2, with 10 bases matching TRBD1. Germline V gene sequence: CDR1 MNHNS, CDR2 SASEGT. The J segment lost 8 bases and the V segment lost 3 bases, leaving 6 bases of the junction unmatched. The CDR3 has 14 amino acids.

The V and J genes are TRBV5-1 and TRBJ2-5, with D perhaps TRBD1 (6 bases). Trimming took off 6 bases at V and 1 base at J, with 16 bases between the two ends. CDR1 and CDR2 from the germline V gene are SGHRS and YFSETQ. The CDR3 totals 15 residues. The CDR3 nucleotides are TGCGCCAGCAATTACTTAGGACAGCCCCAAGAGACCCAGTACTTC. Its translation: CASNYLGQPQETQYF.

This clone was observed a few times. The chain is built from TRBV2 and TRBJ1-2; TRBD1 matches 9 bases. Trimming at V came to 0 bases and at J to 8 bases, leaving 34 bases not matched to a gene. CDR1 and CDR2 from the germline V gene are SNHLY and FYNNEI. The CDR3 runs 24 residues. The CDR3, as DNA: TGTGCCAGCAGTGAAGCACTAAGGCTAAATCGAGCTTCGGGACAGGGACCGCTTTTGAACGGCTACACCTTC. Residues: CASSEALRLNRASGQGPLLNGYTF.

The chain couples TRBV6-1 to TRBJ1-2; D might be TRBD1 (5 bases). Germline CDR1 MNHNS, CDR2 SASEGT. Trimming stripped 2 bases from V and 4 bases from J, with 11 bases between. The CDR3 spans 14 residues. The CDR3 DNA follows: TGTGCCAGCAGTGAAACGGGGGGGGTCTATGGCTACACCTTC. Encoded protein: CASSETGGVYGYTF.

The chain employs TRBV19 and TRBJ2-1; 10 bases fit TRBD1. Germline V gene data show CDR1 as LNHDA and CDR2 as SQIVND (reference sequence). The V and J ends lost 1 base and 7 bases, in that order; junction bases with no gene match: 4. The CDR3 has 15 residues. The CDR3 sequence: CASSIGGQGKNEQFF. The CDR3 DNA reads TGTGCCAGTAGTATAGGGGGACAGGGGAAGAATGAGCAGTTCTTC. Looking up the rest from reference TRBV19 and TRBJ2-1 gives the full variable domain: DGGITQSPKYLFRKEGQNVTLSCEQNLNHDAMYWYRQDPGQGLRLIYYSQIVNDFQKGDIAEGYSVSREKKESFPLTVTSAQKNPTAFYLCASSIGGQGKNEQFFGPGTRLTVL.

There are a few counts of this clone. The chain combines TRBV9 with TRBJ1-1; 7 nucleotides agree with TRBD1. CDR3 length: 15 residues. V lost 0 bases, J lost 4 bases, and 6 bases stayed unmatched. The germline V gene encodes CDR1 SGDLS and CDR2 YYNGEE. In nucleotides, the CDR3 is TGTGCCAGCAGCGTAGGCTTAGACAGGGTCACTGAAGCTTTCTTT. It is translated as CASSVGLDRVTEAFF.

The chain links TRBV7-2 to TRBJ1-2; 8 bases align to TRBD1. The CDR3 is 13 amino acids. Germline assignment: CDR1 SGHTA and CDR2 FQGNSA. V was clipped by 5 bases and J by 7 bases; unmatched bases: 6. CDR3 sequence (DNA): TGTGCCAGCAGCCCAAGACAGGGGTTTGGCTACACCTTC. It codes for CASSPRQGFGYTF.

This clone was recorded only once. The chain combines TRBV6-1 with TRBJ1-2; weak D call: TRBD1 (6 bases). V shed 4 bases and J shed 8 bases, with 17 bases lying between them. The CDR3 is 14 amino acids. Germline V gene data show CDR1 as MNHNS and CDR2 as SASEGT. The CDR3 nucleotides are TGTGCCAGCAGTGGCGGACAGCCCGCTCGGGGCTACACCTTC. It codes for CASSGGQPARGYTF.

The chain carries TRBV18 and TRBJ1-4, with D perhaps TRBD1 (6 bases). Trimming stripped 6 bases from V and 8 bases from J, with 10 bases between. The germline gives CDR1 KGHSH, CDR2 LQKENI. The CDR3 consists of 12 residues. CDR3 protein: CASSWGREKLFF. In DNA form, the CDR3 reads TGTGCCAGCTCTTGGGGGCGAGAAAAACTGTTTTTT. Supplemented by reference TRBV18 and TRBJ1-4, the full variable domain reads NAGVMQNPRHLVRRRGQEARLRCSPMKGHSHVYWYRQLPEEGLKFMVYLQKENIIDESGMPKERFSAEFPKEGPSILRIQQVVRGDSAAYFCASSWGREKLFFGSGTQLSVL.

V is TRBV5-6 and J is TRBJ1-1, with TRBD1 identical over 9 bases. V shed 0 bases and J 4 bases; nucleotides not matched to a gene: 7. Germline CDR1 SGHDT, CDR2 YYEEEE. This CDR3 region has 16 residues. The CDR3 bases are TGTGCCAGCAGCTTGGCGGGGGGACAGGGCACCACTGAAGCTTTCTTT. Translating it yields CASSLAGGQGTTEAFF.

The chain recombines TRBV2 with TRBJ1-4; 9 positions match TRBD1. The CDR3 is 14 residues long. Per germline, CDR1 SNHLY and CDR2 FYNNEI. V gave up 6 bases and J gave up 6 bases; unmatched junction bases: 5. The chain's CDR3 is CASRWGQGYEKLFF. CDR3 bases: TGTGCCAGCAGGTGGGGACAGGGTTATGAAAAACTGTTTTTT.

The V and J genes are TRBV2 and TRBJ2-1; 7 bases are shared with TRBD2. This CDR3 has 16 amino acids. The germline V gene has CDR1 SNHLY and CDR2 FYNNEI. V lost 6 bases and J lost 1; bases outside the gene matches: 9. The chain's CDR3 is CASRRLAVKSYNEQFF. As DNA, the CDR3 is TGTGCCAGCAGAAGACTAGCTGTTAAGTCCTACAATGAGCAGTTCTTC.

This chain uses TRBV14 with TRBJ1-2; D is ambiguous. The V and J ends lost 0 bases and 7 bases respectively, with 15 bases between them. Germline lookup yields CDR1 SGHDN and CDR2 FVKESK. This CDR3 contains 15 residues. Here the CDR3 reads CASSQEGGEGLGYTF. In DNA, the CDR3 is TGTGCCAGCAGCCAAGAAGGTGGAGAAGGACTTGGCTACACCTTC. Looking up the rest from reference TRBV14 and TRBJ1-2 gives the full variable domain: EAGVTQFPSHSVIEKGQTVTLRCDPISGHDNLYWYRRVMGKEIKFLLHFVKESKQDESGMPNNRFLAERTGGTYSTLKVQPAELEDSGVYFCASSQEGGEGLGYTFGSGTRLTVV.

This clone was picked up many times. The V call is TRBV19, the J call TRBJ1-1, with D unresolved. V lost 5 bases and J 1 base, leaving 17 bases between the germline ends. Germline CDR1 reads LNHDA; CDR2 reads SQIVND (reference sequence). This CDR3 is 16 amino acids long. The CDR3: CASSLFGHAGNTEAFF. In nucleotides, the CDR3 is TGTGCCAGTAGTCTCTTTGGGCACGCGGGGAACACTGAAGCTTTCTTT.